This entry lists 8 T cell receptor beta chains sequenced from one sample in a study of T cells after yellow fever vaccination. One entry per CDR3 protein, called by TCRdb with MiXCR from the 5' RACE reads. The repertoire holds nearly 300,000 distinct CDR3 sequences, with less than 9.5% as singletons. Specimen: CD4+ T cells sorted from PBMCs, collected 5 days after the yellow fever booster vaccination. The receptor set was obtained from a man aged 18 to 30 who received the YFV17D yellow fever vaccine.

The table lists this clonotype with a few counts. V gene TRBV3-1 combines with J gene TRBJ2-3; TRBD2 agrees at 16 bases. The CDR3 totals 18 residues. Per the germline V gene, CDR1 is LGHDT and CDR2 is YNNKEL (reference sequence). The junction had 8 bases not matched to a gene; V was cut back by 4 bases and J by 4 bases. As DNA, the CDR3 is TGTGCCAGCAGCCTTTACGGGACTAGCGGGGGGGCTGCAGATACGCAGTATTTT. It translates to CASSLYGTSGGAADTQYF.

This chain joins TRBV9 and TRBJ2-3; the D is unclear. CDR3 size: 14 residues. V lost 5 bases, J lost 2 bases, and 12 bases lay in between. In germline, CDR1 is SGDLS, CDR2 YYNGEE. CDR3 in amino acids: CASSPLVHTDTQYF. As DNA, the CDR3 is TGTGCCAGCAGTCCGCTGGTCCACACAGATACGCAGTATTTT.

The rearrangement joins TRBV2 to TRBJ2-2; D gene ambiguous. The CDR3 has 14 residues. The V end was cut by 2 bases, the J end by 7 bases, with 11 bases between. Germline lookup yields CDR1 SNHLY and CDR2 FYNNEI. The CDR3 DNA sequence: TGTGCCAGCAGTGAATATGGGTTGAGCGGGGAGCTGTTTTTT. Protein: CASSEYGLSGELFF.

J is TRBJ2-1 and V is TRBV2; D gene ambiguous. Germline assignment: CDR1 SNHLY and CDR2 FYNNEI. With 5 bases removed from V and 0 bases from J, the gap between germline ends came to 5 bases. The CDR3 has 13 amino acids. The chain's CDR3 is CASSWVSYNEQFF. The CDR3 DNA follows: TGTGCCAGCAGTTGGGTCTCCTACAATGAGCAGTTCTTC.

The chain links TRBV15 to TRBJ1-5; 8 nucleotides agree with TRBD1. This CDR3 spans 17 amino acids. Germline-derived CDR1 and CDR2 are LNHNV and YYDKDF (reference sequence). The J segment lost 5 bases and the V segment lost 3 bases, leaving 12 bases of the junction unmatched. In DNA, the CDR3 is TGTGCCACCAGCAGGCCCTCGATTCAGGGGGCCGATCAGCCCCAGCATTTT. Translating gives CATSRPSIQGADQPQHF.

This clonotype was counted at least ten times. The rearrangement joins TRBV29-1 to TRBJ1-2; the D gene is possibly TRBD1 (5 bases). Germline CDR1 is SQVTM and CDR2 is ANQGSEA. CDR3 length: 11 amino acids. The V and J ends lost 6 bases and 10 bases respectively, with 15 bases between them. The CDR3 region is CSVGRAAYYTF. DNA for the CDR3: TGCAGCGTGGGACGGGCGGCCTACTACACCTTC.

The table lists this clonotype with a few counts. The rearrangement joins TRBV5-1 to TRBJ2-2, with TRBD2 matching over 13 bases. V lost 5 bases to trimming and J lost 5 bases; unmatched junction nucleotides: 6. CDR3 size: 16 residues. The germline gives CDR1 SGHRS, CDR2 YFSETQ. In nucleotides, the CDR3 is TGCGCCAGCAGAACCCCGGGACTAGCGGGGACCGGGGAGCTGTTTTTT. This encodes CASRTPGLAGTGELFF. The variable domain in full, with the rest retrieved from reference TRBV5-1 and TRBJ2-2, is KAGVTQTPRYLIKTRGQQVTLSCSPISGHRSVSWYQQTPGQGLQFLFEYFSETQRNKGNFPGRFSGRQFSNSRSEMNVSTLELGDSALYLCASRTPGLAGTGELFFGEGSRLTVL.

This chain connects TRBV24-1 to TRBJ2-5; the D is unclear. The CDR3 length is 9 residues. Germline V gene sequence: CDR1 KGHDR, CDR2 SFDVKD. Trimming removed 8 bases from V and 8 bases from J, with 5 bases in between. Here the CDR3 DNA reads TGTGCCACCATTCCCACCCAGTACTTC. This codes for CATIPTQYF.